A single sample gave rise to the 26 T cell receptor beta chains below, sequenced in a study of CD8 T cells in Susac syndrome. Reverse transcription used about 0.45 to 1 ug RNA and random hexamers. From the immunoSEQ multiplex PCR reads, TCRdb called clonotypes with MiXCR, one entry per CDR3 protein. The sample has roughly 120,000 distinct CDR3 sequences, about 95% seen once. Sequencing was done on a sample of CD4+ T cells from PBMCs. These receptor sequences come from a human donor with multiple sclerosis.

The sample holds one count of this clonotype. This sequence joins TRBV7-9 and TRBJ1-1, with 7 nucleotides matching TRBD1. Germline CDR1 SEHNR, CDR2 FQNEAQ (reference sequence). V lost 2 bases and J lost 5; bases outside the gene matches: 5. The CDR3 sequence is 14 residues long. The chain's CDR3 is CASSLPDRRTEAFF. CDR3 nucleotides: TGTGCCAGCAGCTTACCGGACAGGAGGACTGAAGCTTTCTTT.

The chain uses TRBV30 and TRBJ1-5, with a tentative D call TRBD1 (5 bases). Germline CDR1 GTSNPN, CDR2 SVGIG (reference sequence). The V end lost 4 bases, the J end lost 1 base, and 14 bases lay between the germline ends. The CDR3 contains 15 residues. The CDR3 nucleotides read TGTGCCTGGACTCGGGCGGGACCGAGCAATCAGCCCCAGCATTTT. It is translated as CAWTRAGPSNQPQHF.

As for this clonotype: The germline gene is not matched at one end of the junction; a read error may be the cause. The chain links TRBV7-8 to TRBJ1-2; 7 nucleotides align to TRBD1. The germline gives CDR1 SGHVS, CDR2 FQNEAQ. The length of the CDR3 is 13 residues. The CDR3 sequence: CASSLGGTYGYTF. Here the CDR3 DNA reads TGTGCCAGCAGTTTAGGGGGCACCTATGGCTACACCTTC.

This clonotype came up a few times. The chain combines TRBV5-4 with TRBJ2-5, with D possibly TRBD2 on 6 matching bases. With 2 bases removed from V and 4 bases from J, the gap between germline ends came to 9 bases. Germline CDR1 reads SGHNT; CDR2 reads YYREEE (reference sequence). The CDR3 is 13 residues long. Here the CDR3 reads CASSLGLRETQYF. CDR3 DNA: TGTGCCAGCAGCTTAGGACTAAGAGAGACCCAGTACTTC.

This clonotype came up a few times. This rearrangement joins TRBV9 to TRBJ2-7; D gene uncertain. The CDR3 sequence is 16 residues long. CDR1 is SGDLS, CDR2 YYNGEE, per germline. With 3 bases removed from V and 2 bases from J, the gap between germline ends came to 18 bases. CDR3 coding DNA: TGTGCCAGCAGCGCTGGGGTCAGAAGAGATCCCTACGAGCAGTACTTC. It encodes CASSAGVRRDPYEQYF.

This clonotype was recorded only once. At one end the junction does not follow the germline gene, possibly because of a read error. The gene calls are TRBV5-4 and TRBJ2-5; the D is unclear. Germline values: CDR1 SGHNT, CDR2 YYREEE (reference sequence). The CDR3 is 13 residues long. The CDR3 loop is CASSLRAQETQYF. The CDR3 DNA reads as TGTGCCAGTAGCTTGAGAGCCCAAGAGACCCAGTACTTC.

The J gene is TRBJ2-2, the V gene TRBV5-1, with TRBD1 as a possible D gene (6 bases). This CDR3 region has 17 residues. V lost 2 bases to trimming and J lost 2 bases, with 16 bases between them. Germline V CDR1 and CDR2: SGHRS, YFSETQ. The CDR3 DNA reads TGCGCCAGCAGCTTCAATGCCGGACAGAAAAACACCGGGGAGCTGTTTTTT. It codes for CASSFNAGQKNTGELFF.

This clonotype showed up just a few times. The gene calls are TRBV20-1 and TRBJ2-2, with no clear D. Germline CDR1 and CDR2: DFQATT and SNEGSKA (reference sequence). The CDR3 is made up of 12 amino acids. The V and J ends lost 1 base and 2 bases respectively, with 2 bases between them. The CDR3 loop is CSARGNTGELFF. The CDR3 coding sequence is TGCAGTGCTAGAGGAAACACCGGGGAGCTGTTTTTT.

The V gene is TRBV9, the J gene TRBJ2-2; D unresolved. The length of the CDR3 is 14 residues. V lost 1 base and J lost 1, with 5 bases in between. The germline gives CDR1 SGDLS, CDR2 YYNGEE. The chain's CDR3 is CASSVLGNTGELFF. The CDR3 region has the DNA TGTGCCAGCAGCGTACTTGGGAACACCGGGGAGCTGTTTTTT. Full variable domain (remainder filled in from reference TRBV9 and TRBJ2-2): DSGVTQTPKHLITATGQRVTLRCSPRSGDLSVYWYQQSLDQGLQFLIQYYNGEERAKGNILERFSAQQFPDLHSELNLSSLELGDSALYFCASSVLGNTGELFFGEGSRLTVL.

The CDR3 nucleotides read TGTGCCAGCAGTAGACAGGGGGCCTCTGAAGCTTTCTTT. Amino acids: CASSRQGASEAFF. This chain uses TRBV27 with TRBJ1-1, with 10 bases aligning to TRBD1. This CDR3 comprises 13 residues. Trimming removed 5 bases from V and 6 bases from J; junction bases left unmatched: 3. From germline, CDR1 is MNHEY and CDR2 SMNVEV (reference sequence).

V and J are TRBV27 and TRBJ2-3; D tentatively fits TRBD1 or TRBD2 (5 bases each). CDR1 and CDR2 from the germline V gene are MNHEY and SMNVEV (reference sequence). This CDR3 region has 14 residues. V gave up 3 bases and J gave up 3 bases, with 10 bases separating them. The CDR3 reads CASSFKGETDTQYF. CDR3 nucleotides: TGTGCCAGCAGTTTTAAAGGGGAGACAGATACGCAGTATTTT.

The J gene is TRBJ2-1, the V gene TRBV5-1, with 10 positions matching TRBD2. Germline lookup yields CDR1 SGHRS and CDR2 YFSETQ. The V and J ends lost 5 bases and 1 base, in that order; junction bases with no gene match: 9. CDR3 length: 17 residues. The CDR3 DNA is TGCGCCAGCAGGGAAGCGGGAGGGTCCCAATCCTACAATGAGCAGTTCTTC. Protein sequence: CASREAGGSQSYNEQFF.

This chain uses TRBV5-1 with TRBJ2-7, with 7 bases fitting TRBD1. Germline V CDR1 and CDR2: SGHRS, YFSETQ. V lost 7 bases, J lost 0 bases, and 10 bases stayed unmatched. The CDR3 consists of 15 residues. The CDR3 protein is CASSIPGGLSYEQYF. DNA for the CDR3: TGCGCCAGCTCTATCCCAGGGGGTCTCTCCTACGAGCAGTACTTC. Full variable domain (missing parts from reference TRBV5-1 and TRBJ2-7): KAGVTQTPRYLIKTRGQQVTLSCSPISGHRSVSWYQQTPGQGLQFLFEYFSETQRNKGNFPGRFSGRQFSNSRSEMNVSTLELGDSALYLCASSIPGGLSYEQYFGPGTRLTVT.

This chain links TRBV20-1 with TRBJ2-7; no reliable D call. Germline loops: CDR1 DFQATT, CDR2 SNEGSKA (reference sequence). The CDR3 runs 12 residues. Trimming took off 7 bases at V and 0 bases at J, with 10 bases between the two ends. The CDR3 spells CSGGVSSYEQYF. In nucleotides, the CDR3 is TGCAGTGGCGGAGTAAGCTCCTACGAGCAGTACTTC.

CDR3 loop: CASSLVDQGQNTEAFF. The CDR3 nucleotides read TGCGCCAGCAGCTTGGTAGATCAGGGGCAGAACACTGAAGCTTTCTTT. The chain is built from TRBV5-1 and TRBJ1-1; possible D gene TRBD1, 6 bases. Deletions cut 0 bases from V and 1 base from J, with 13 bases between. Per the germline V gene, CDR1 is SGHRS and CDR2 is YFSETQ. The length of the CDR3 is 16 residues. The whole variable domain, filled in from reference TRBV5-1 and TRBJ1-1, reads KAGVTQTPRYLIKTRGQQVTLSCSPISGHRSVSWYQQTPGQGLQFLFEYFSETQRNKGNFPGRFSGRQFSNSRSEMNVSTLELGDSALYLCASSLVDQGQNTEAFFGQGTRLTVV.

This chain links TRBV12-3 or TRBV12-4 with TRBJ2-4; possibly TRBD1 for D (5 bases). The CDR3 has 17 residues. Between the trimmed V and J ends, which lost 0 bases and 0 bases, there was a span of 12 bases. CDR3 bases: TGTGCCAGCAGTTTAGCCCACAGGCCGCTAGCCAAAAACATTCAGTACTTC. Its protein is CASSLAHRPLAKNIQYF.

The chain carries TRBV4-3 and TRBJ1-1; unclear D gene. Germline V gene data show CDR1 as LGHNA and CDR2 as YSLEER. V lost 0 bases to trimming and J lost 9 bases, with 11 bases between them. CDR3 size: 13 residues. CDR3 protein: CASSQEKRRKAFF. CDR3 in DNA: TGCGCCAGCAGCCAAGAAAAACGACGTAAAGCTTTCTTT.

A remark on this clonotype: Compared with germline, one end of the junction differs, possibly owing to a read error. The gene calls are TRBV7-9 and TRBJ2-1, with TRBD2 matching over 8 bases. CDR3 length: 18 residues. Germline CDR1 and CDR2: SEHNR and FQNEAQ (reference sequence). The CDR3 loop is CASSIVGRRTSSYNEQFF. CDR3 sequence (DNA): TGTGCCAGCAGCATAGTGGGGCGGAGGACTAGCTCCTACAACGAGCAGTTCTTC. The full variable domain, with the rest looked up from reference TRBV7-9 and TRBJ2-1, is DTGVSQNPRHKITKRGQNVTFRCDPISEHNRLYWYRQTLGQGPEFLTYFQNEAQLEKSRLLSDRFSAERPKGSFSTLEIQRTEQGDSAMYLCASSIVGRRTSSYNEQFFGPGTRLTVL.

The CDR3 nucleotides are TGTGCCAGCAGTTTACAGGCAACCGGGGAGCTGTTTTTT. Protein: CASSLQATGELFF. The chain links TRBV12-3 or TRBV12-4 to TRBJ2-2; D is ambiguous. The CDR3 length is 13 residues. V was shortened by 2 bases and J by 5 bases, with 6 bases between the two germline ends.

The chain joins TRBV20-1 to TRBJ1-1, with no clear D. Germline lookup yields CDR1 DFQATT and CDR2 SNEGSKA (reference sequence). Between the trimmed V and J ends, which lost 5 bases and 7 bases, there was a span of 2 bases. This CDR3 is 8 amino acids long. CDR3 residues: CSAREAFF. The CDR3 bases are TGCAGTGCTCGTGAAGCTTTCTTT.

The CDR3: CASSLLRAGANVLTF. The CDR3 DNA is TGTGCCAGCAGCCTTCTGAGGGCTGGGGCCAACGTCCTGACTTTC. J is TRBJ2-6 and V is TRBV7-8; weak D call: TRBD2 (5 bases). From germline, CDR1 is SGHVS and CDR2 FQNEAQ. V was cut by 5 bases and J by 2 bases, with 10 bases left in between. The CDR3 length is 15 residues.

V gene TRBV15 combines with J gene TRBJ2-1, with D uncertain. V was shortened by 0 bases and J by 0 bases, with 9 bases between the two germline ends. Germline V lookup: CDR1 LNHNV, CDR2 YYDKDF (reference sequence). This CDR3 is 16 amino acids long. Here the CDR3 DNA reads TGTGCCACCAGCAGAGATCTCTTAAGCTCCTACAATGAGCAGTTCTTC. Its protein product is CATSRDLLSSYNEQFF.

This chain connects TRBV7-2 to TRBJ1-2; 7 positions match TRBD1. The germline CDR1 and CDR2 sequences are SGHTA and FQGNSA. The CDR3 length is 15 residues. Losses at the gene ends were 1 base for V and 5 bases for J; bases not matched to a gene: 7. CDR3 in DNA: TGTGCCAGCAGCTTAGTAGCAGGGGGAGGTTATGGCTACACCTTC. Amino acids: CASSLVAGGGYGYTF.

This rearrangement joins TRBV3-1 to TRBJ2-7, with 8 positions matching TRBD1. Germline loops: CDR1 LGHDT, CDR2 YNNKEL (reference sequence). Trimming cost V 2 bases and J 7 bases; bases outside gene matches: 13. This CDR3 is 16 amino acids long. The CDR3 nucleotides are TGTGCCAGCAGCCAAAGGTTCGGACAGGGAGTGGGGGAGCAGTACTTC. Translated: CASSQRFGQGVGEQYF.

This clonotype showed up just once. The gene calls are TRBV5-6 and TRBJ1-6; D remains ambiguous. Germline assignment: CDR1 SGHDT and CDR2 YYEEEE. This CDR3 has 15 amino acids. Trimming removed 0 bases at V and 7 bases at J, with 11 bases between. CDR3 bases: TGTGCCAGCAGCTTGGGGCAGGCTGGGAATTCACCCCTCCACTTT. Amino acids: CASSLGQAGNSPLHF.

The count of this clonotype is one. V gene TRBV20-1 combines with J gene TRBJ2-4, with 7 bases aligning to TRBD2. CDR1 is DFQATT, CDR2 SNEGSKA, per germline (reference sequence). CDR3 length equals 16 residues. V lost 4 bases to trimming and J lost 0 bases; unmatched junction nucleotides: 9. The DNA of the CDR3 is TGCAGTGCTACCTCTCGACTAGCTCTAGCCAAAAACATTCAGTACTTC. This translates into CSATSRLALAKNIQYF.